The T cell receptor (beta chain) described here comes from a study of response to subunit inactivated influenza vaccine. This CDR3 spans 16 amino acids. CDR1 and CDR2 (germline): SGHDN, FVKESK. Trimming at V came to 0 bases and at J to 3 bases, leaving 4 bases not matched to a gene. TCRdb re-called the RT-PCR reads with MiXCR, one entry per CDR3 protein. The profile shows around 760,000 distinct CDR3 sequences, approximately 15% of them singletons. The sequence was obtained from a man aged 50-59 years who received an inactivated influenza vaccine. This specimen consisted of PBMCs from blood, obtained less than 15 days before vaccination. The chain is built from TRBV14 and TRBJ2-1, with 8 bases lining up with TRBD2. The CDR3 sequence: CASSQEWRGVYNEQFF. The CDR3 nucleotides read TGTGCCAGCAGCCAAGAATGGCGGGGGGTCTACAATGAGCAGTTCTTC.